One sample yielded the 11 T cell receptor beta chains listed below, sequenced in a study of blood T cell repertoires in COVID-19. TCRdb keeps only in-frame clones here, not all; method: immunoSEQ multiplex PCR. The sample carries roughly 150,000 clones, roughly 90% recorded once. Specimen: peripheral blood. The source of these receptors is a man aged 60 to 75 with active or convalescent COVID-19.

V usage is TRBV10-1 and J usage is TRBJ1-5, with TRBD1 as a possible D gene (5 bases). Germline loops: CDR1 WNHNN, CDR2 SYGVQD (reference sequence). The CDR3 totals 13 residues. V dropped 5 bases and J dropped 5 bases, with 10 bases sitting between them. The CDR3 here is CASSSRVDQPQHF. CDR3 DNA: TGCGCCAGCAGTAGCAGGGTTGATCAGCCCCAGCATTTT.

The chain employs TRBV7-2 and TRBJ1-4; 8 positions agree with TRBD1. The CDR3 has 13 residues. V was pared by 3 bases and J by 6 bases, with 0 bases of the junction left unmatched. The germline gives CDR1 SGHTA, CDR2 FQGNSA. The DNA of the CDR3 is TGTGCCAGCAGCTTGGGACAGGATGAAAAACTGTTTTTT. It is translated as CASSLGQDEKLFF.

Note on this clone: Other DNA sequences within the sample encode an identical CDR3. The rearrangement links TRBV18 to TRBJ2-7, with 8 bases that match TRBD2. The CDR3 is 15 amino acids. Germline assignment: CDR1 KGHSH and CDR2 LQKENI. V shed 0 bases and J 4 bases; nucleotides not matched to a gene: 5. Written as DNA, the CDR3 is TGTGCCAGCTCACCACCTACTAGCGGTGGTTACGAGCAGTACTTC. Its protein product is CASSPPTSGGYEQYF.

This clone was found once. The V call is TRBV4-2, the J call TRBJ1-1; D possibly corresponds to TRBD1 (6 bases). V was pared by 5 bases and J by 5 bases, with 12 bases between. Germline assignment: CDR1 LGHNA and CDR2 YNFKEQ. This CDR3 has 13 residues. CDR3 sequence reads: CASSLYRGTEAFF. CDR3 coding DNA: TGTGCCAGCAGCTTATATAGGGGGACTGAAGCTTTCTTT.

The CDR3 loop reads CASSFFGVRQPQHF. For the CDR3, the DNA is TGTGCCAGCAGCTTTTTCGGGGTGAGACAGCCCCAGCATTTT. The rearrangement links TRBV11-3 to TRBJ1-5; D not resolved. Deletions cut 3 bases from V and 7 bases from J, with 13 bases between. Germline values: CDR1 SGHNT, CDR2 YENEEA. The CDR3 spans 14 residues.

This chain links TRBV12-3 or TRBV12-4 with TRBJ2-5; D is ambiguous. The CDR3 loop spans 13 amino acids. V gave up 7 bases and J gave up 0 bases, with 9 bases separating them. The CDR3 sequence: CASTKPNQETQYF. The CDR3, as DNA: TGTGCCAGCACTAAGCCAAACCAAGAGACCCAGTACTTC.

The V call is TRBV3-1 (or the pseudogene TRBV3-2), the J call TRBJ2-5; tentative D call: TRBD1 (6 bases). The CDR3 runs 15 residues. The germline V and J ends were trimmed by 1 base and 5 bases, with 14 bases remaining between them. Germline loops: CDR1 LGHDT, CDR2 YNNKEL (reference sequence). The DNA for the CDR3 is TGTGCCAGCAGCCAAGGAAACAGGGTTTTCGAGACCCAGTACTTC. The encoded protein is CASSQGNRVFETQYF.

J is TRBJ1-6 and V is TRBV5-1; TRBD1 aligns across 7 bases. V lost 4 bases to trimming and J lost 0 bases; unmatched junction nucleotides: 7. The CDR3 totals 17 residues. Germline-derived CDR1 and CDR2 are SGHRS and YFSETQ. The CDR3 DNA reads TGCGCCAGCAGCCGGGGACAGCTGAGCTCCTATAATTCACCCCTCCACTTT. Translation: CASSRGQLSSYNSPLHF. Complete variable domain (other parts from reference TRBV5-1 and TRBJ1-6): KAGVTQTPRYLIKTRGQQVTLSCSPISGHRSVSWYQQTPGQGLQFLFEYFSETQRNKGNFPGRFSGRQFSNSRSEMNVSTLELGDSALYLCASSRGQLSSYNSPLHFGNGTRLTVT.

The chain uses TRBV15 and TRBJ1-5; 7 nucleotides match TRBD1. The junction had 10 bases not matched to a gene; V was cut back by 1 base and J by 1 base. This CDR3 is 18 amino acids long. Germline V gives CDR1 LNHNV, CDR2 YYDKDF (reference sequence). The CDR3, as DNA: TGTGCCACCAGCAGAGTCGGGGGTAGACAGGGCAGCAATCAGCCCCAGCATTTT. This encodes CATSRVGGRQGSNQPQHF.

V and J are TRBV12-3 or TRBV12-4 and TRBJ1-2; TRBD1 might be the D (6 bases). Trimming removed 3 bases from V and 3 bases from J, with 8 bases in between. The CDR3 is 13 residues long. This CDR3 reads CASSFRGYYGYTF. The CDR3 DNA sequence: TGTGCCAGCAGTTTCAGGGGCTACTATGGCTACACCTTC.

This clone has a single count. Its ends do not fully match the called genes, so a read error is possible. The chain carries TRBV27 and TRBJ2-7, with D uncertain. Germline V gene sequence: CDR1 MNHEY, CDR2 SMNVEV (reference sequence). The CDR3 totals 12 residues. CDR3 loop: CASSFSDTYLHF. The CDR3 DNA reads as TGTGCCAGCAGTTTCTCCGACACGTACCTACACTTC.